The rows below give T cell receptor beta chains drawn from one sample of a study of cytomegalovirus exposure and HLA in healthy donors. Using immunoSEQ multiplex PCR, the repertoire was profiled, and TCRdb retains in-frame clones only, with some absent. The sample has roughly 190,000 clones; 80% are singletons. The sample taken for sequencing was PBMCs. The receptors stem from a man in his forties in good health and CMV-seropositive. Both conserved end residues are part of each CDR3. Fields, in order: V gene, clone size, CDR3 length, D gene, J gene, CDR3 protein, CDR3 DNA. D genes are given only for firm matches. Rows may omit the clone size; those that give it use once, few, many or a size class.

TRBV7-9	.	15	TRBD1	TRBJ2-7	CASSDRQGRNHEQYF	TGTGCCAGCAGCGACCGACAGGGTAGGAACCACGAGCAGTACTTC
TRBV5-4	few	17	TRBD2	TRBJ2-3	CASRSGLASRGTDTQYF	TGTGCCAGCAGATCGGGACTAGCTTCAAGGGGCACAGATACGCAGTATTTT
TRBV7-2	.	14	.	TRBJ2-4	CASSSAPHDSVKYF	TGTGCCAGCAGCTCAGCCCCCCACGACAGTGTCAAGTACTTC
TRBV28	.	16	TRBD1	TRBJ1-2	CASSFLDRGLDYGYTF	TGTGCCAGCAGTTTTCTGGACAGGGGGCTAGACTATGGCTACACCTTC
TRBV28	.	14	TRBD2	TRBJ2-7	CASLAGGPSYEQYF	TGTGCGTCCCTAGCGGGGGGTCCCTCCTACGAGCAGTACTTC
TRBV27	.	13	.	TRBJ1-2	CASSNPDSYGYTF	TGTGCCAGCAGTAATCCGGACAGCTATGGCTACACCTTC
TRBV4-1	.	15	.	TRBJ1-4	CASSQEGVIREKLFF	TGCGCCAGCAGCCAAGAAGGGGTGATAAGGGAAAAACTGTTTTTT
TRBV27	.	14	TRBD1	TRBJ2-7	CASRKTGDNYEQYF	TGTGCCAGCAGAAAGACAGGGGATAACTACGAGCAGTACTTC
TRBV9	.	16	.	TRBJ2-3	CASSVEPEAYGDTQYF	TGTGCCAGCAGCGTAGAGCCAGAGGCGTATGGAGATACGCAGTATTTT
TRBV5-6	few	15	.	TRBJ1-5	CASSLTAGPNQPQHF	TGTGCCAGCAGTTTAACGGCAGGGCCCAATCAGCCCCAGCATTTT
TRBV27	.	20	TRBD2	TRBJ2-3	CASSSGLAGGWRFGTDTQYF	TGTGCCAGCAGTTCCGGACTAGCGGGGGGCTGGAGGTTCGGCACAGATACGCAGTATTTT